The 5 T cell receptor beta chains below all came from one sample that was sequenced in a study of CD8+CD57+ T cells in acquired aplastic anemia. Patients chosen for sequencing had shown CD8+CD57+ cell expansion by flow cytometry. Both TCR beta VDJ combination and CDR3 sequence profiling were carried out. Genomic DNA was the template for this profiling. MiXCR, run by TCRdb on the reads, gives a single entry per CDR3 protein. The sample lists about 180,000 distinct CDR3 sequences; roughly 65% were seen once. The sample was sorted CD4+, CD8+, or CD8+CD57+ T cells (not recorded which) from PBMCs. The receptors stem from a human donor with aplastic anemia.

The J gene is TRBJ2-7, the V gene TRBV19; TRBD2 aligns across 11 bases. Per germline, CDR1 LNHDA and CDR2 SQIVND (reference sequence). V lost 10 bases and J lost 1; bases outside the gene matches: 3. CDR3 length: 13 amino acids. The DNA of the CDR3 is TGTGCCACCCGGACTAGCGGGTCCTACGAGCAGTACTTC. Protein product: CATRTSGSYEQYF.

About this clonotype itself: The conserved phenylalanine or tryptophan normally closing the CDR3 is absent here, so this likely arose from a read error. The rearrangement links TRBV20-1 to TRBJ2-7; no reliable D call. The CDR3 totals 10 residues. Germline lookup yields CDR1 DFQATT and CDR2 SNEGSKA (reference sequence). V lost 3 bases and J lost 0, with 0 bases in between. CDR3 sequence (DNA): TGCAGTGCTAGCTCCTACGAGCAGTACTCC. Translated: CSASSYEQYS.

This chain joins TRBV9 and TRBJ2-7; 9 bases match TRBD1. CDR1 SGDLS and CDR2 YYNGEE come from the germline V gene. Unmatched junction bases numbered 3, after V lost 0 bases and J lost 5 bases. The CDR3 runs to 14 residues. The CDR3 here is CASSVGQGGNEQYF. CDR3 nucleotide sequence: TGTGCCAGCAGCGTAGGACAGGGGGGTAACGAGCAGTACTTC.

J is TRBJ2-3 and V is TRBV15; weak D call: TRBD1 (5 bases). Per the germline V gene, CDR1 is LNHNV and CDR2 is YYDKDF (reference sequence). The V gene lost 0 bases and the J gene lost 0 bases, with 10 bases spanning the gap. This CDR3 is built from 16 residues. CDR3: CATSRDRVTSTDTQYF. Here the CDR3 DNA reads TGTGCCACCAGCAGAGACAGGGTTACTAGCACAGATACGCAGTATTTT.

This clonotype has a count of ten or more. The rearrangement links TRBV6-1 to TRBJ2-7; no reliable D call. CDR1 is MNHNS, CDR2 SASEGT, per germline. The CDR3 consists of 15 residues. Trimming cost V 4 bases and J 5 bases, with 18 bases left between them. CDR3 sequence (DNA): TGTGCCAGCAGTGGAGAGGTGGTAATAAGGGACGAGCAGTACTTC. This encodes CASSGEVVIRDEQYF.